What follows are 30 T cell receptor beta chains derived from one specimen sequenced in a study of type 1 regulatory T cells. General study findings and limits: Tr1 cells had a more restricted TCR repertoire than non-Tr1 cells.

Their target antigens are unknown. TCRdb reprocessed the reads with MiXCR, giving one entry per CDR3 protein. The sample carries 60,000 to 75,000 distinct CDR3 sequences, about a fifth recorded once. The sample was cultured type 1 regulatory T (Tr1) cells, either the whole culture or a sorted fraction (not recorded which). The origin of the receptors is a human donor in good health.

The chain carries TRBV29-1 and TRBJ1-2; tentative D call: TRBD1 (5 bases). The germline gives CDR1 SQVTM, CDR2 ANQGSEA. Deletions cut 2 bases from V and 2 bases from J, with 6 bases between. This CDR3 has 12 amino acids. CDR3 protein: CSVERGNYGYTF. Written as DNA, the CDR3 is TGCAGCGTTGAAAGGGGCAACTATGGCTACACCTTC.

This clonotype showed up just a few times. The genes are TRBV30 and TRBJ2-1; 8 bases match TRBD2. This CDR3 is 14 amino acids long. The ends lost 6 bases at V and 1 base at J; junction bases unmatched: 5. CDR1 and CDR2 from the germline V gene are GTSNPN and SVGIG (reference sequence). In DNA, the CDR3 is TGTGCCTGTCAAAGCGGGAGTTCCTACAATGAGCAGTTCTTC. Translated, it gives CACQSGSSYNEQFF.

This clonotype has only a few counts. The rearrangement links TRBV3-1 to TRBJ2-7; possible D gene TRBD2, 5 bases. From germline, CDR1 is LGHDT and CDR2 YNNKEL (reference sequence). Trimming stripped 4 bases from V and 2 bases from J, with 12 bases between. The CDR3 has 14 amino acids. The CDR3 DNA reads as TGTGCCAGCAGCCCCGGACTTAACGCCTACGAGCAGTACTTC. It translates to CASSPGLNAYEQYF.

The chain combines TRBV5-4 with TRBJ2-6; 9 bases agree with TRBD1. CDR1 SGHNT and CDR2 YYREEE come from the germline V gene (reference sequence). V shed 0 bases, J shed 4 bases, and the junction held 5 bases outside the gene matches. The CDR3 is 17 amino acids. CDR3 coding DNA: TGTGCCAGCAGCTTGGAACAGGGGGCGGCAGGGGCCAACGTCCTGACTTTC. This sequence encodes CASSLEQGAAGANVLTF. The entire variable domain, with the rest obtained from reference TRBV5-4 and TRBJ2-6, is as follows: ETGVTQSPTHLIKTRGQQVTLRCSSQSGHNTVSWYQQALGQGPQFIFQYYREEENGRGNFPPRFSGLQFPNYSSELNVNALELDDSALYLCASSLEQGAAGANVLTFGAGSRLTVL.

The chain is built from TRBV9 and TRBJ2-1; the match to TRBD2 covers 8 bases. The CDR3 is 14 residues long. V was clipped by 0 bases and J by 16 bases; unmatched bases: 12. Germline V gene sequence: CDR1 SGDLS, CDR2 YYNGEE. The CDR3 protein is CASSVESGAGGFFF. The DNA for the CDR3 is TGTGCCAGCAGCGTAGAATCCGGGGCGGGAGGATTTTTCTTC.

A few counts support this clonotype. The genes are TRBV7-8 and TRBJ2-1, with 8 nucleotides matching TRBD2. Germline loops: CDR1 SGHVS, CDR2 FQNEAQ. After removal of 4 bases from V and 3 bases from J, the junction contained 11 bases not matched to a gene. The CDR3 consists of 17 residues. CDR3: CASSSLAGGGGYNEQFF. In DNA, the CDR3 is TGTGCCAGCAGCTCACTCGCCGGGGGGGGCGGCTACAATGAGCAGTTCTTC. Filled out from reference TRBV7-8 and TRBJ2-1, the complete variable domain reads GAGVSQSPRYKVAKRGQDVALRCDPISGHVSLFWYQQALGQGPEFLTYFQNEAQLDKSGLPSDRFFAERPEGSVSTLKIQRTQQEDSAVYLCASSSLAGGGGYNEQFFGPGTRLTVL.

The chain is built from TRBV7-9 and TRBJ2-2, with D possibly matching TRBD1 (5 bases). The CDR3 consists of 17 residues. V dropped 1 base and J dropped 5 bases, with 17 bases sitting between them. Germline V gene lookup returns CDR1 SEHNR and CDR2 FQNEAQ (reference sequence). The CDR3 loop reads CASSLVPPGHRTGELFF. In DNA form, the CDR3 reads TGTGCCAGCAGCTTAGTCCCTCCTGGACATAGAACCGGGGAGCTGTTTTTT.

This chain connects TRBV6-5 to TRBJ1-1; no definite D call. The germline V gene encodes CDR1 MNHEY and CDR2 SVGAGI. V dropped 0 bases and J dropped 10 bases, with 12 bases sitting between them. The CDR3 length is 13 residues. The CDR3 coding sequence is TGTGCCAGCAGTTACTCAACCTTAGGTCGAGCTTTCTTT. It translates to CASSYSTLGRAFF.

This clonotype was counted ten times or more. V is TRBV5-1 and J is TRBJ1-1, with a possible D match to TRBD1 (5 bases). V was clipped by 4 bases and J by 2 bases, with 9 bases between them. The CDR3 covers 13 residues. Germline CDR1 is SGHRS and CDR2 is YFSETQ. CDR3 sequence (DNA): TGCGCCAGCAGCAAACAGGAAAACACTGAAGCTTTCTTT. Translating it yields CASSKQENTEAFF.

This clonotype was seen ten or more times. The rearrangement uses TRBV6-6 and TRBJ2-3, with D unresolved. CDR3 size: 13 residues. The germline V gene encodes CDR1 MNHNY and CDR2 SVGAGI (reference sequence). The V end lost 4 bases, the J end lost 4 bases, and 9 bases lay between the germline ends. The DNA for the CDR3 is TGTGCCAGCAGTTCCTCGGAAGCAGATACGCAGTATTTT. Its translation: CASSSSEADTQYF.

This clonotype came up a few times. The chain is built from TRBV20-1 and TRBJ2-1; D unclear. Trimming removed 3 bases from V and 12 bases from J, with 9 bases in between. The germline V gene has CDR1 DFQATT and CDR2 SNEGSKA (reference sequence). The CDR3 consists of 10 residues. CDR3: CSARSVGQFF. CDR3 nucleotides: TGCAGTGCTAGGTCGGTTGGGCAGTTCTTC.

The V gene is TRBV18, the J gene TRBJ2-7; unclear D gene. Trimming pared 2 bases from V and 6 bases from J, leaving 8 bases between. Per the germline V gene, CDR1 is KGHSH and CDR2 is LQKENI. The CDR3 totals 12 residues. CDR3 sequence: CASSPMSGEQYF. The CDR3 DNA reads as TGTGCCAGCTCACCAATGAGTGGCGAGCAGTACTTC.

At least ten counts were recorded for this clonotype. The chain couples TRBV5-1 to TRBJ2-1; 9 bases fit TRBD2. Per the germline V gene, CDR1 is SGHRS and CDR2 is YFSETQ. The CDR3 covers 16 residues. V shed 4 bases, J shed 0 bases, and the junction held 5 bases outside the gene matches. CDR3 region: CASSRLAGASYNEQFF. DNA for the CDR3: TGCGCCAGCAGCCGATTAGCGGGAGCCTCCTACAATGAGCAGTTCTTC. The full variable domain, in which reference TRBV5-1 and TRBJ2-1 provide the parts outside the CDR3, is KAGVTQTPRYLIKTRGQQVTLSCSPISGHRSVSWYQQTPGQGLQFLFEYFSETQRNKGNFPGRFSGRQFSNSRSEMNVSTLELGDSALYLCASSRLAGASYNEQFFGPGTRLTVL.

The gene calls are TRBV18 and TRBJ2-1, with TRBD1 identical over 9 bases. The CDR3 spans 15 residues. After removal of 4 bases from V and 6 bases from J, the junction contained 7 bases not matched to a gene. CDR1 and CDR2 from the germline V gene are KGHSH and LQKENI. The CDR3 DNA sequence: TGTGCCAGCTCACTAGGACAGGGGCGGGGCAATGAGCAGTTCTTC. Protein: CASSLGQGRGNEQFF.

To note about this clonotype: Just one base apart from a much larger clone, this may be a read error. The CDR3 ends on some other residue instead of the conserved phenylalanine or tryptophan, so this is likely a read error. The V call is TRBV12-3 or TRBV12-4, the J call TRBJ1-1; D gene unclear. CDR3 length: 12 amino acids. Trimming took 6 bases from V and 2 from J, leaving 7 bases between them. CDR3 nucleotide sequence: TGTGCCAGCAGACTAGAAAACACTGAAGCTTTCCTT. Its translation: CASRLENTEAFL.

Ten or more counts support this clonotype. CDR3 sequence reads: CASSQEKGGFQPQHF. For the CDR3, the DNA is TGTGCCAGCAGCCAAGAAAAGGGAGGATTTCAGCCCCAGCATTTT. The rearrangement uses TRBV4-2 and TRBJ1-5; D not resolved. This CDR3 comprises 15 residues. Trimming stripped 0 bases from V and 6 bases from J, with 12 bases between. Germline V lookup: CDR1 LGHNA, CDR2 YNFKEQ.

The J gene is TRBJ2-3, the V gene TRBV7-8, with TRBD2 matching over 7 bases. This CDR3 is 15 amino acids long. The germline CDR1 and CDR2 sequences are SGHVS and FQNEAQ. V trimming: 1 base; J trimming: 7 bases; junction bases outside the gene matches: 8. This CDR3 is CASSLEGLVKNTQYF. As DNA, the CDR3 is TGTGCCAGCAGCTTAGAAGGACTAGTGAAGAATACGCAGTATTTT.

This clonotype came up a few times. J is TRBJ1-1 and V is TRBV7-2; no clear D. This CDR3 is built from 15 residues. Germline CDR1 SGHTA, CDR2 FQGNSA. V lost 1 base and J lost 4, with 13 bases in between. DNA of the CDR3: TGTGCCAGCAGCTTAGAATCTAGGCCCTCCACTGAAGCTTTCTTT. It specifies CASSLESRPSTEAFF.

V gene TRBV5-3 combines with J gene TRBJ2-4; a possible D gene is TRBD1 (5 bases). TRBV5-3 is flagged as an ORF with uncertain function. The CDR3 sequence is 14 residues long. Deletions cut 4 bases from V and 0 bases from J, with 8 bases between. CDR3 nucleotides: TGTGCCAGAAGCCCCACAGGAGCCAAAAACATTCAGTACTTC. Its translation is CARSPTGAKNIQYF.

This rearrangement joins TRBV20-1 to TRBJ1-1, with D perhaps TRBD1 (6 bases). There are 13 residues in the CDR3. Trimming pared 6 bases from V and 7 bases from J, leaving 18 bases between. In germline, CDR1 is DFQATT, CDR2 SNEGSKA (reference sequence). The CDR3 sequence is CSATLGGRGEAFF. The CDR3 nucleotides read TGCAGTGCCACCTTGGGGGGGCGCGGTGAAGCTTTCTTT.

This clonotype was found many times. This chain joins TRBV5-1 and TRBJ1-1; the D is unclear. Trimming left V 2 bases short and J 5 bases short, with 13 bases between. Germline V gene sequence: CDR1 SGHRS, CDR2 YFSETQ. The CDR3 is 14 amino acids. DNA of the CDR3: TGCGCCAGCAGCTTTGGGGTCGAGGGAACTGAAGCTTTCTTT. Protein sequence: CASSFGVEGTEAFF.

This clonotype has at least ten counts. V and J are TRBV18 and TRBJ2-3; TRBD1 might be the D (5 bases). The CDR3 covers 12 residues. The V and J ends lost 3 bases and 9 bases respectively, with 10 bases between them. Germline CDR1 and CDR2: KGHSH and LQKENI. CDR3 in amino acids: CASSPQQETQYF. DNA of the CDR3: TGTGCCAGCTCACCCCAACAGGAAACGCAGTATTTT.

A few counts support this clonotype. The chain links TRBV28 to TRBJ1-1, with D possibly TRBD1 on 5 matching bases. The CDR3 runs to 12 residues. Germline CDR1 is MDHEN and CDR2 is SYDVKM. Trimming removed 11 bases at V and 0 bases at J, with 10 bases between. In nucleotides, the CDR3 is TGTGCCTTGGGGGATATGAACACTGAAGCTTTCTTT. The encoded protein is CALGDMNTEAFF.

This rearrangement joins TRBV18 to TRBJ1-5; weak D call: TRBD1 (6 bases). Germline-derived CDR1 and CDR2 are KGHSH and LQKENI. V gave up 3 bases and J gave up 7 bases, with 16 bases separating them. CDR3 length: 15 residues. The CDR3: CASSPGSRGPQPQHF. The CDR3 bases are TGTGCCAGCTCACCGGGTAGCAGGGGCCCACAGCCCCAGCATTTT.

This chain joins TRBV5-1 and TRBJ2-1; no reliable D call. Deletions cut 6 bases from V and 6 bases from J, with 13 bases between. The CDR3 covers 13 residues. Germline-derived CDR1 and CDR2 are SGHRS and YFSETQ. CDR3 residues: CASTFGDGNEQFF. The CDR3 DNA reads as TGCGCCAGCACCTTTGGCGATGGCAATGAGCAGTTCTTC.

This clonotype was seen a few times. The V gene is TRBV2, the J gene TRBJ2-5, with 7 nucleotides matching TRBD1. V trimming: 3 bases; J trimming: 0 bases; junction bases outside the gene matches: 13. The CDR3 has 18 residues. Per the germline V gene, CDR1 is SNHLY and CDR2 is FYNNEI. CDR3 in amino acids: CASSDRTGLFLYQETQYF. CDR3 DNA: TGTGCCAGCAGTGATCGGACAGGCTTATTTCTTTACCAAGAGACCCAGTACTTC.

This clonotype is medium-sized within its sample. Compared with germline, one end of the junction differs, possibly owing to a read error. This CDR3 reads CSGRRARWSDTQYF. CDR3 nucleotides: TGCAGTGGTAGAAGGGCCAGGTGGTCAGATACGCAGTATTTT. V is TRBV20-1 and J is TRBJ2-3; D not resolved. The CDR3 is made up of 14 amino acids. Germline CDR1 is DFQATT and CDR2 is SNEGSKA (reference sequence).

This clonotype showed up just a few times. The J gene is TRBJ2-7, the V gene TRBV18; a possible D gene is TRBD1 (6 bases). The CDR3 sequence is 16 residues long. CDR1 is KGHSH and CDR2 is LQKENI in the germline V gene. The V end was cut by 6 bases, the J end by 4 bases, with 22 bases between. Written as DNA, the CDR3 is TGTGCCAGCTCCGCGAGATCAGGCCGGGACACTTACGAGCAGTACTTC. It yields the protein CASSARSGRDTYEQYF. The full variable domain, completed using reference TRBV18 and TRBJ2-7, is NAGVMQNPRHLVRRRGQEARLRCSPMKGHSHVYWYRQLPEEGLKFMVYLQKENIIDESGMPKERFSAEFPKEGPSILRIQQVVRGDSAAYFCASSARSGRDTYEQYFGPGTRLTVT.

For this clonotype: Being one base from a much bigger clone, this may be a read error. The chain joins TRBV25-1 to TRBJ2-3; D tentatively reads TRBD1 or TRBD2 (6 bases each). The CDR3 runs 16 residues. V lost 8 bases, J lost 5 bases, and 23 bases lay in between. Germline V gene data show CDR1 as MGHDK and CDR2 as SYGVNS. Here the CDR3 reads CASGKTGALNIDTQYF. The CDR3 coding sequence is TGTGCCAGCGGGAAGACGGGGGCACTTAACATAGATACGCAGTATTTT.

V gene TRBV6-1 combines with J gene TRBJ2-1; 9 bases map to TRBD2. The V gene's germline CDR1 is MNHNS and CDR2 SASEGT. Trimming at V came to 7 bases and at J to 5 bases, leaving 9 bases not matched to a gene. The CDR3 has 15 residues. The CDR3 loop is CASKFRGLADNEQFF. The CDR3, as DNA: TGTGCCAGCAAGTTCAGGGGACTAGCAGACAATGAGCAGTTCTTC.